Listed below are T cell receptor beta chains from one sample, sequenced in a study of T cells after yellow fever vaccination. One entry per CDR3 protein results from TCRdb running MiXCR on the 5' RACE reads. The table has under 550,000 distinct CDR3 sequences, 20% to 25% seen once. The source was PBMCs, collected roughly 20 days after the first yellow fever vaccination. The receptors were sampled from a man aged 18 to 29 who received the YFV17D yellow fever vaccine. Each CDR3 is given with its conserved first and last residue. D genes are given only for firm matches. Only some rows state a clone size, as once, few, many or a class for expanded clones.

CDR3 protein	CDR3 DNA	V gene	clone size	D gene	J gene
CASSARRGDSSYNSPLHF	TGTGCCAGCAGTGCCCGCCGAGGGGATAGCTCCTATAATTCACCCCTCCACTTT	TRBV6-1	NA	NA	TRBJ1-6
CASSSGLWGQEGVLKRKETQYF	TGTGCCAGCAGTTCGGGCCTGTGGGGACAAGAGGGGGTTTTAAAGAGAAAAGAGACCCAGTACTTC	TRBV27	NA	NA	TRBJ2-5
CAVMSGEQSYNEQFF	TGTGCCGTTATGTCGGGAGAACAGTCCTACAATGAGCAGTTCTTC	TRBV28	NA	NA	TRBJ2-1
CASSPSRRDKNTEAFF	TGTGCCAGCAGCCCCTCCCGCCGGGACAAGAACACTGAAGCTTTCTTT	TRBV27	few	NA	TRBJ1-1
CASSEMLVGRRSNYGYTF	TGTGCCAGCAGTGAAATGTTGGTTGGACGGCGATCTAACTATGGCTACACCTTC	TRBV2	few	NA	TRBJ1-2
CASSLGPDESIQYF	TGTGCCAGCAGCTTAGGTCCGGATGAGAGCATTCAGTACTTC	TRBV7-2	NA	NA	TRBJ2-4
CASSSGDKETQYF	TGTGCCAGCAGCTCAGGGGATAAAGAGACCCAGTACTTC	TRBV12-3/TRBV12-4	NA	NA	TRBJ2-5
CASRLQGGNEQFF	TGTGCCAGCAGGCTACAGGGGGGCAATGAGCAGTTCTTC	TRBV6-2/TRBV6-3	NA	TRBD1	TRBJ2-1
CASSFTGSYGYTF	TGTGCCAGCAGCTTTACAGGGTCCTATGGCTACACCTTC	TRBV5-4	many	NA	TRBJ1-2
CASSLGTAWQAGYTF	TGTGCCAGCAGCTTAGGGACTGCATGGCAGGCGGGCTACACCTTC	TRBV7-9	few	NA	TRBJ1-2
CASSLAGPSGSFNTGELFF	TGCGCCAGCAGCTTGGCAGGTCCCAGCGGGTCCTTCAACACCGGGGAGCTGTTTTTT	TRBV5-1	NA	NA	TRBJ2-2
CASTKRGEWDTEAFF	TGCGCCAGCACCAAAAGAGGGGAATGGGACACTGAAGCTTTCTTT	TRBV5-1	NA	NA	TRBJ1-1
CASGPAVAGVLNTGELFF	TGTGCCAGCGGACCGGCGGTAGCGGGGGTCCTGAACACCGGGGAGCTGTTTTTT	TRBV4-2	NA	TRBD2	TRBJ2-2
CASSVGAGQGNQPQHF	TGTGCCAGCAGCGTAGGGGCAGGGCAGGGCAATCAGCCCCAGCATTTT	TRBV9	few	NA	TRBJ1-5
CASSGGGEAQYF	TGTGCCAGCAGCGGCGGGGGGGAGGCCCAGTACTTC	TRBV7-2	NA	TRBD2	TRBJ2-5
CASNLGGVSYEQYF	TGCGCCAGCAACCTCGGTGGGGTATCCTACGAGCAGTACTTC	TRBV5-1	many	NA	TRBJ2-7
CATKNRGPHGYTF	TGTGCCACCAAGAACAGGGGGCCTCATGGCTACACCTTC	TRBV10-3	NA	TRBD1	TRBJ1-2
CSAMTGGDGYTF	TGCAGTGCTATGACAGGAGGGGATGGCTACACCTTC	TRBV20-1	few	NA	TRBJ1-2
CASGASTYEQYF	TGTGCCAGCGGGGCGAGCACCTACGAGCAGTACTTC	TRBV28	NA	NA	TRBJ2-7
CSARDPRGLGNNEQFF	TGCAGTGCTAGAGATCCCCGGGGGCTAGGGAACAATGAGCAGTTCTTC	TRBV20-1	NA	NA	TRBJ2-1
CASSLLPRGGRDTQYF	TGTGCCAGCAGCCTACTACCGCGGGGGGGCCGAGATACGCAGTATTTT	TRBV7-6	NA	TRBD2	TRBJ2-3